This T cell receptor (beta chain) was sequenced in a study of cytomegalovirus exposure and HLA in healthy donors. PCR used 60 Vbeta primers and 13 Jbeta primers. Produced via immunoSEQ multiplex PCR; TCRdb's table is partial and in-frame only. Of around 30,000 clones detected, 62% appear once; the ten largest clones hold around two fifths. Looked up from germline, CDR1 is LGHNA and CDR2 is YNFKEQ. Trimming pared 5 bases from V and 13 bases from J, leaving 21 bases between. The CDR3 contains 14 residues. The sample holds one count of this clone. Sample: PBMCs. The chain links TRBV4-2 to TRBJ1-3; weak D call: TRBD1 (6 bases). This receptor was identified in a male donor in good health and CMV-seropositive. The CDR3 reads CASSRETGQNRIYF. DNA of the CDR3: TGTGCCAGCAGCAGAGAGACAGGCCAGAATAGGATATATTTT.